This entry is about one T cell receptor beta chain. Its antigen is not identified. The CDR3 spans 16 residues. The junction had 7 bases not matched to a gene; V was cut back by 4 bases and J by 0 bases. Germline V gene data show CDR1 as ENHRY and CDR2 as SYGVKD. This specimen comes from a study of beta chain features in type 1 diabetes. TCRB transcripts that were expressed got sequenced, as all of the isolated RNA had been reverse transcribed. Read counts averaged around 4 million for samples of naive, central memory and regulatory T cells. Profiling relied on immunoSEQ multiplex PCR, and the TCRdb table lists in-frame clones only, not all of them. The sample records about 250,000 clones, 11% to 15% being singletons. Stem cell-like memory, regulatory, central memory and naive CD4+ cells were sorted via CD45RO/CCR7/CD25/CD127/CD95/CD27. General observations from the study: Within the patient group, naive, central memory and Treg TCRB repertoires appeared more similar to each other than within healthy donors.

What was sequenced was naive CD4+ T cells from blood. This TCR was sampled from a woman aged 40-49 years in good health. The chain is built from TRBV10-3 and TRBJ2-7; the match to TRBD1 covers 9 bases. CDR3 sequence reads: CAISGDTGGGSYEQYF. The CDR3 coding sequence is TGTGCCATCAGTGGAGACACAGGGGGCGGCTCCTACGAGCAGTACTTC.